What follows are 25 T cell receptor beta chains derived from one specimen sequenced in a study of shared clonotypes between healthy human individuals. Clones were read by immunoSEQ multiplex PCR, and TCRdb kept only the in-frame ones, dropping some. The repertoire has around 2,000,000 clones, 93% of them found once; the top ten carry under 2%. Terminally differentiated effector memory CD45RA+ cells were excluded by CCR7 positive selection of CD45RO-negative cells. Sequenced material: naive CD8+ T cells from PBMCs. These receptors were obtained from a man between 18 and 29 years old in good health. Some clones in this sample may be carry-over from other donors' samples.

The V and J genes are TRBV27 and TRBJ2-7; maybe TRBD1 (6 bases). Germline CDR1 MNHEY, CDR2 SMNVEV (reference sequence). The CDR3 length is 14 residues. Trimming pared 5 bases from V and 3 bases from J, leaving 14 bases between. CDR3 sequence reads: CASSPYRDLYEQYF. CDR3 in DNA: TGTGCCAGCAGTCCTTACAGGGACCTCTACGAGCAGTACTTC.

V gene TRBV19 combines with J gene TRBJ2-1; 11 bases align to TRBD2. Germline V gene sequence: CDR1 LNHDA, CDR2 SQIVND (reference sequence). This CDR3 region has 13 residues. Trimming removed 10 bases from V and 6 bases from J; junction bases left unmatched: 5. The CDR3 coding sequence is TGTGCCACTAGACTAGCGGGGCTCAATGAGCAGTTCTTC. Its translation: CATRLAGLNEQFF.

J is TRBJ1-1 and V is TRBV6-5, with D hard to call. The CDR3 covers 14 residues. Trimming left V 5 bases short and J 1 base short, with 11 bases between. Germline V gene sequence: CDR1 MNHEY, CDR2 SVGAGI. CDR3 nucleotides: TGTGCCAGCAGTGCTGGGCGGGCGAACACTGAAGCTTTCTTT. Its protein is CASSAGRANTEAFF.

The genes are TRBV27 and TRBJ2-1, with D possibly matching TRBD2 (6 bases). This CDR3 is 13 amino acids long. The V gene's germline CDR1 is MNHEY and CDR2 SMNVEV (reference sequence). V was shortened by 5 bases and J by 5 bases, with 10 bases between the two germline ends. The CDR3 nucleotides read TGTGCCAGCAGTGCGGGACTCCACAATGAGCAGTTCTTC. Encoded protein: CASSAGLHNEQFF.

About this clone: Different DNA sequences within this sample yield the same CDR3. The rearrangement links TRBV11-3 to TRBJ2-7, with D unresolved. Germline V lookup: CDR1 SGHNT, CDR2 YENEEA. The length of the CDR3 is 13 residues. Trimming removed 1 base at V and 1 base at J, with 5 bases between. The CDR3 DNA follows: TGTGCCAGCAGCTTAGGACGGTCCTACGAGCAGTACTTC. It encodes CASSLGRSYEQYF.

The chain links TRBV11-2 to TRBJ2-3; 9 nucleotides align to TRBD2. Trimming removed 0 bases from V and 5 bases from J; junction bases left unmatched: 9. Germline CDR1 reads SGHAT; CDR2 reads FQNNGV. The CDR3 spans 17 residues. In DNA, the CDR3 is TGTGCCAGCAGCTTAGAGGCTAGCGGGAATAGGGAAGATACGCAGTATTTT. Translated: CASSLEASGNREDTQYF.

The CDR3: CASTPRGSGSNQPQHF. CDR3 DNA: TGTGCCAGTACCCCCAGGGGGAGCGGTAGCAATCAGCCCCAGCATTTT. The genes are TRBV19 and TRBJ1-5; TRBD1 matches 7 bases. CDR1 LNHDA and CDR2 SQIVND come from the germline V gene (reference sequence). The junction had 9 bases not matched to a gene; V was cut back by 7 bases and J by 0 bases. CDR3 size: 16 residues.

The CDR3 protein is CATFGNTEAFF. The CDR3 DNA is TGTGCCACCTTCGGGAACACTGAAGCTTTCTTT. The V and J genes are TRBV19 and TRBJ1-1; D unclear. The CDR3 is 11 residues long. V dropped 10 bases and J dropped 1 base, with 7 bases sitting between them. Per germline, CDR1 LNHDA and CDR2 SQIVND (reference sequence).

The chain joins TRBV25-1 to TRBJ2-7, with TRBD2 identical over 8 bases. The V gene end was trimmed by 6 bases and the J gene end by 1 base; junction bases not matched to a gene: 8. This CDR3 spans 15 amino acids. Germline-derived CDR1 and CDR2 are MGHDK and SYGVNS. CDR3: CASSPRGGSSYEQYF. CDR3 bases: TGTGCCAGCAGCCCACGGGGGGGCTCTTCCTACGAGCAGTACTTC.

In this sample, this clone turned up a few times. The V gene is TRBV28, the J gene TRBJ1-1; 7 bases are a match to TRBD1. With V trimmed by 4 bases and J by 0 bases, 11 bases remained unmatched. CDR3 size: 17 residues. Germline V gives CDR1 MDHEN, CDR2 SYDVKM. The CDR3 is CASSSIRQGTVNTEAFF. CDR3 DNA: TGTGCCAGCAGTTCGATAAGACAGGGAACGGTGAACACTGAAGCTTTCTTT.

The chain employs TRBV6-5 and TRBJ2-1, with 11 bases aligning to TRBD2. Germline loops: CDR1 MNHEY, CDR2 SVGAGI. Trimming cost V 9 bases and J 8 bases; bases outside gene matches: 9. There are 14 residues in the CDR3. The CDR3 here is CASRGSGRGDEQFF. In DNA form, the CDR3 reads TGTGCCAGTCGTGGTAGCGGGAGGGGCGATGAGCAGTTCTTC.

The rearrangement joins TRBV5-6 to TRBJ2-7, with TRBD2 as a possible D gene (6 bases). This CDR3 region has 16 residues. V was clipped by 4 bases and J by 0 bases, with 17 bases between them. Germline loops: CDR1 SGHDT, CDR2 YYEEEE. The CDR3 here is CASSPSWGRSSYEQYF. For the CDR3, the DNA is TGTGCCAGCAGCCCGTCTTGGGGGAGGAGCTCCTACGAGCAGTACTTC.

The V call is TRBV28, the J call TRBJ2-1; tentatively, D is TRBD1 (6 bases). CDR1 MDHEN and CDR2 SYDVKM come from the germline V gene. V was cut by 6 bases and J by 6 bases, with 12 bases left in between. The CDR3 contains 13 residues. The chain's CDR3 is CASRLQGPNEQFF. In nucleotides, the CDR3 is TGTGCCAGCAGACTTCAGGGGCCCAATGAGCAGTTCTTC.

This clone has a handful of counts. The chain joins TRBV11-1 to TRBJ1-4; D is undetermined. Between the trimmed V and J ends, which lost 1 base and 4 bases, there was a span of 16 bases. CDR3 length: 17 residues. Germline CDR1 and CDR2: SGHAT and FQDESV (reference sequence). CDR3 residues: CASSLVVDVGNNEKLFF. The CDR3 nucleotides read TGTGCCAGCAGCTTAGTTGTTGATGTGGGTAATAATGAAAAACTGTTTTTT.

This CDR3 reads CASRRTGWGETQYF. CDR3 coding DNA: TGTGCCAGCAGGAGGACAGGATGGGGAGAGACCCAGTACTTC. The chain has TRBV6-4 and TRBJ2-5, with 7 bases matching TRBD1. CDR1 is MRHNA and CDR2 is SNTAGT in the germline V gene. V shed 6 bases, J shed 4 bases, and the junction held 8 bases outside the gene matches. The CDR3 loop spans 14 amino acids.

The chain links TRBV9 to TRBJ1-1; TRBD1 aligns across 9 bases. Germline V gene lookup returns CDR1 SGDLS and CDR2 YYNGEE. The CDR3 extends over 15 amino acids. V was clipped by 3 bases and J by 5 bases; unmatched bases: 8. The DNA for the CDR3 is TGTGCCAGCAGCGCAACAGGGGGCGGGTGGACTGAAGCTTTCTTT. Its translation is CASSATGGGWTEAFF.

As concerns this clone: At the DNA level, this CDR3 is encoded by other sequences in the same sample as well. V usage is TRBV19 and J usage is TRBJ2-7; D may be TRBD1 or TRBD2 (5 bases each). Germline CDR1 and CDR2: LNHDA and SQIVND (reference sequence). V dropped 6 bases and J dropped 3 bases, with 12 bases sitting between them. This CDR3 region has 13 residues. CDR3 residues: CASSPGRSYEQYF. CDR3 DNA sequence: TGTGCCAGTAGCCCGGGACGGAGCTACGAGCAGTACTTC.

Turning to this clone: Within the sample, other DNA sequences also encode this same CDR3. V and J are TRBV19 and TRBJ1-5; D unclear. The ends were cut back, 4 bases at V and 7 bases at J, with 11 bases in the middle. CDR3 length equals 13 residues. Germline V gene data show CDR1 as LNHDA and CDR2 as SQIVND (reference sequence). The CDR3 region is CASSTRPGQPQHF. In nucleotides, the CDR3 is TGTGCCAGTAGTACCCGACCGGGCCAGCCCCAGCATTTT.

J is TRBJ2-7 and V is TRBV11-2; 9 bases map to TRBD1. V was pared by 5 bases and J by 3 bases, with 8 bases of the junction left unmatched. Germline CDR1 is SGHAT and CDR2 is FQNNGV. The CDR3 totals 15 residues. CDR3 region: CASSLVPTGGYEQYF. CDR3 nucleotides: TGTGCCAGCAGCCTGGTCCCGACAGGGGGCTACGAGCAGTACTTC.

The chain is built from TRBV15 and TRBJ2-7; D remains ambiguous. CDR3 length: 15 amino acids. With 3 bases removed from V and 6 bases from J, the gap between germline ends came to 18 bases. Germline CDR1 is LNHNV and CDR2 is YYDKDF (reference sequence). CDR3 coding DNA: TGTGCCACCAGCAGGGAAGCCGATCGGGCCCCCGAGCAGTACTTC. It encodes CATSREADRAPEQYF.

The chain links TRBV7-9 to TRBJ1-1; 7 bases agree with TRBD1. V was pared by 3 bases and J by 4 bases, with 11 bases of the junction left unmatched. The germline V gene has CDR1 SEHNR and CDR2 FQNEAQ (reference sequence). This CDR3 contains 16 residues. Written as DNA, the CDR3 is TGTGCCAGCAGCTTCGAGCAGGGGGGAATGGGCACTGAAGCTTTCTTT. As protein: CASSFEQGGMGTEAFF.

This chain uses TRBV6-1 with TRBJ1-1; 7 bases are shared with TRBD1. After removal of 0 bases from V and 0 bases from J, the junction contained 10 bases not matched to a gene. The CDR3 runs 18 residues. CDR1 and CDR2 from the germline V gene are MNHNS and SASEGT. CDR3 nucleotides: TGTGCCAGCAGTGAAGCGCAGGACAGGCACGTCATGAACACTGAAGCTTTCTTT. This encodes CASSEAQDRHVMNTEAFF.

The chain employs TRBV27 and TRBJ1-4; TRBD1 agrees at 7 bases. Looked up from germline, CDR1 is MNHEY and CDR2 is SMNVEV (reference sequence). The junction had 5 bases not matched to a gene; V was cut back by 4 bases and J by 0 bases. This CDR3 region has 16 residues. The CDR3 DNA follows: TGTGCCAGCAGTTCCGCCCAGGGGGCAACTAATGAAAAACTGTTTTTT. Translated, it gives CASSSAQGATNEKLFF.

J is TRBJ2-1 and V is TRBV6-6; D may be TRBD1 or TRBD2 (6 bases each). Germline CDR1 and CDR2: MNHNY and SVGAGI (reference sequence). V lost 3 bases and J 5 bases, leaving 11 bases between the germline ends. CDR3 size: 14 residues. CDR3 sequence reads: CASSYRGANNEQFF. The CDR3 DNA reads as TGTGCCAGCAGTTATAGGGGGGCCAACAATGAGCAGTTCTTC.

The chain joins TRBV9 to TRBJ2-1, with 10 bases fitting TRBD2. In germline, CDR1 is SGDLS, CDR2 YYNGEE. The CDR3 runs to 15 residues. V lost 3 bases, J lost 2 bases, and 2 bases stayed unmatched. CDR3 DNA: TGTGCCAGCAGCGCCACTAGCGGGGCCTACAATGAGCAGTTCTTC. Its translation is CASSATSGAYNEQFF.